Following are 28 T cell receptor beta chains from one sample sequenced in a study of T-cell reconstitution after alpha-beta-depleted transplantation in children. During its preparation, the TCRbeta library received unique molecular identifiers. MiXCR was run by TCRdb on the PCR reads, yielding one entry per CDR3 protein. The profile shows approximately 980,000 distinct CDR3 sequences, less than 30% of them singletons. Sequencing was performed on PBMCs, mostly from graft donor cells, taken 360 days after TCRalphabeta/CD19-depleted stem cell transplant. Source of these receptors: a boy under two years old who had a stem cell transplant for SCID, so the T cells may come from the graft donor.

This clonotype occurred a few times. This chain joins TRBV6-5 and TRBJ2-1; D gene uncertain. The CDR3 loop spans 16 amino acids. Trimming removed 0 bases at V and 0 bases at J, with 9 bases between. Germline V CDR1 and CDR2: MNHEY, SVGAGI. The CDR3 protein is CASSYSEGISYNEQFF. For the CDR3, the DNA is TGTGCCAGCAGTTACTCTGAAGGGATCTCCTACAATGAGCAGTTCTTC.

This clonotype was counted between two and nine times. The chain employs TRBV9 and TRBJ2-6, with 8 nucleotides matching TRBD1. Trimming removed 3 bases from V and 3 bases from J; junction bases left unmatched: 2. Germline-derived CDR1 and CDR2 are SGDLS and YYNGEE. The CDR3 covers 15 residues. The CDR3 is CASSARGRGANVLTF. CDR3 coding DNA: TGTGCCAGCAGCGCCAGGGGGCGTGGGGCCAACGTCCTGACTTTC.

The chain recombines TRBV15 with TRBJ2-1; D is undetermined. V gave up 1 base and J gave up 5 bases, with 9 bases separating them. Germline V gives CDR1 LNHNV, CDR2 YYDKDF (reference sequence). The length of the CDR3 is 14 residues. CDR3 sequence: CATSRAGAHNEQFF. CDR3 coding DNA: TGTGCCACCAGCAGAGCCGGTGCCCACAATGAGCAGTTCTTC.

This clonotype was picked up many times. This chain joins TRBV2 and TRBJ2-1; no firm D call. Deletions cut 5 bases from V and 7 bases from J, with 3 bases between. Looked up from germline, CDR1 is SNHLY and CDR2 is FYNNEI. This CDR3 spans 10 amino acids. The CDR3 loop is CASSRNEQFF. The CDR3 DNA follows: TGTGCCAGCAGTCGGAATGAGCAGTTCTTC.

The rearrangement links TRBV6-1 to TRBJ1-1; TRBD1 matches 7 bases. Germline V gene lookup returns CDR1 MNHNS and CDR2 SASEGT. The CDR3 length is 17 residues. The junction had 12 bases not matched to a gene; V was cut back by 5 bases and J by 0 bases. CDR3: CASSLQGGNGLNTEAFF. The CDR3, as DNA: TGTGCCAGCAGTCTCCAGGGGGGGAACGGACTGAACACTGAAGCTTTCTTT.

The CDR3 here is CASGQGGTYNEQFF. DNA of the CDR3: TGTGCCTCCGGGCAGGGGGGGACTTACAATGAGCAGTTCTTC. V usage is TRBV5-4 and J usage is TRBJ2-1, with D possibly called TRBD1 or TRBD2 (7 bases each). This CDR3 has 14 amino acids. The germline V and J ends were trimmed by 10 bases and 4 bases, with 18 bases remaining between them. Germline V gene lookup returns CDR1 SGHNT and CDR2 YYREEE (reference sequence).

The chain employs TRBV28 and TRBJ2-5, with 7 bases aligning to TRBD2. Germline V lookup: CDR1 MDHEN, CDR2 SYDVKM. CDR3 size: 18 residues. V trimming: 6 bases; J trimming: 2 bases; junction bases outside the gene matches: 18. DNA for the CDR3: TGTGCCAGCAGAGGAGGGGCTATGGGGGGGGTCTATCAAGAGACCCAGTACTTC. Its translation is CASRGGAMGGVYQETQYF.

This chain joins TRBV6-2 or TRBV6-3 and TRBJ2-7; the D gene is possibly TRBD1 (6 bases). This CDR3 region has 12 residues. Trimming stripped 11 bases from V and 2 bases from J, with 13 bases between. From germline, CDR1 is MNHEY and CDR2 SVGEGT. As DNA, the CDR3 is TGTGCCGCAGGGGTTTCCCCCTACGAGCAGTACTTC. This gives the protein CAAGVSPYEQYF.

This clonotype was observed a handful of times. The rearrangement joins TRBV19 to TRBJ2-2; unclear D gene. Trimming stripped 7 bases from V and 9 bases from J, with 9 bases between. CDR1 is LNHDA and CDR2 is SQIVND in the germline V gene (reference sequence). CDR3 size: 11 residues. The CDR3 DNA sequence: TGTGCCAGTATGGGTGGTAGGGAGCTGTTTTTT. Its protein is CASMGGRELFF.

This clonotype occurred once. The gene calls are TRBV12-3 or TRBV12-4 and TRBJ1-1, with D possibly TRBD1 on 6 matching bases. The V gene lost 5 bases and the J gene lost 8 bases, with 15 bases spanning the gap. The CDR3 totals 13 residues. The CDR3 is CASSGRQAPEAFF. As DNA, the CDR3 is TGTGCCAGCAGTGGGAGACAGGCACCAGAAGCTTTCTTT.

This clonotype showed up just a few times. The chain links TRBV12-3 or TRBV12-4 to TRBJ2-2; D possibly corresponds to TRBD2 (6 bases). V lost 3 bases to trimming and J lost 7 bases, with 9 bases between them. This CDR3 has 13 residues. The chain's CDR3 is CASSFGGGGELFF. CDR3 coding DNA: TGTGCCAGCAGTTTCGGGGGAGGCGGGGAGCTGTTTTTT.

The chain joins TRBV20-1 to TRBJ2-7; TRBD1 might be the D (6 bases). This CDR3 has 12 residues. Germline loops: CDR1 DFQATT, CDR2 SNEGSKA (reference sequence). Trimming removed 7 bases from V and 3 bases from J, with 13 bases in between. The CDR3 loop reads CSGTIQGYEQYF. The CDR3 bases are TGCAGTGGGACAATACAGGGCTACGAGCAGTACTTC.

This clonotype was counted only a few times. The rearrangement uses TRBV7-2 and TRBJ1-2, with D unresolved. Germline V lookup: CDR1 SGHTA, CDR2 FQGNSA. With 5 bases removed from V and 2 bases from J, the gap between germline ends came to 18 bases. The CDR3 loop spans 16 amino acids. CDR3 nucleotide sequence: TGTGCCAGCAGCCACAGTAGGATATCGTTAAACTATGGCTACACCTTC. Amino acid sequence: CASSHSRISLNYGYTF.

This clonotype was recorded only once. This rearrangement joins TRBV18 to TRBJ2-7; TRBD1 matches at 8 bases. The CDR3 totals 13 residues. Germline V gene data show CDR1 as KGHSH and CDR2 as LQKENI. The V segment lost 6 bases and the J segment 4 bases; nucleotides outside the gene matches: 5. The CDR3 spells CASSWDRWYEQYF. CDR3 coding DNA: TGTGCCAGCTCGTGGGACAGGTGGTACGAGCAGTACTTC.

This clonotype was detected ten times or more. The chain links TRBV7-3 to TRBJ2-2; TRBD2 might be the D (5 bases). The CDR3 consists of 15 residues. Germline V CDR1 and CDR2: SGHTA, FQGTGA. The germline V and J ends were trimmed by 5 bases and 0 bases, with 10 bases remaining between them. The CDR3 sequence: CASSRGGANTGELFF. The CDR3 coding sequence is TGTGCCAGCAGCCGAGGAGGTGCGAACACCGGGGAGCTGTTTTTT.

This clonotype was recorded at least ten times. The chain has TRBV14 and TRBJ2-1, with a weak D call TRBD2 (6 bases). The CDR3 consists of 18 residues. V was pared by 4 bases and J by 0 bases, with 19 bases between. CDR1 is SGHDN, CDR2 FVKESK, per germline. The CDR3 here is CASSPPWRVGVSYNEQFF. CDR3 bases: TGTGCCAGCAGCCCTCCGTGGAGGGTGGGGGTCTCCTACAATGAGCAGTTCTTC.

The chain uses TRBV5-1 and TRBJ1-4; TRBD1 agrees at 7 bases. The V gene end was trimmed by 2 bases and the J gene end by 3 bases; junction bases not matched to a gene: 4. This CDR3 has 15 residues. In germline, CDR1 is SGHRS, CDR2 YFSETQ. DNA of the CDR3: TGCGCCAGCAGCTTCATGAGGGGGCCTAATGAAAAACTGTTTTTT. This sequence encodes CASSFMRGPNEKLFF.

This sequence joins TRBV18 and TRBJ2-5; D remains unclear. V gave up 2 bases and J gave up 3 bases, with 7 bases separating them. CDR1 and CDR2 (germline): KGHSH, LQKENI. CDR3 length equals 13 residues. In DNA, the CDR3 is TGTGCCAGCTCACCATGGTGGGAAGAGACCCAGTACTTC. It is translated as CASSPWWEETQYF.

V gene TRBV2 combines with J gene TRBJ2-5; D ambiguous. Germline V CDR1 and CDR2: SNHLY, FYNNEI. The CDR3 totals 11 residues. V was clipped by 8 bases and J by 0 bases, with 4 bases between them. CDR3 residues: CASQDQETQYF. For the CDR3, the DNA is TGTGCCAGCCAGGACCAAGAGACCCAGTACTTC. The variable domain in full, with the rest retrieved from reference TRBV2 and TRBJ2-5, is EPEVTQTPSHQVTQMGQEVILRCVPISNHLYFYWYRQILGQKVEFLVSFYNNEISEKSEIFDDQFSVERPDGSNFTLKIRSTKLEDSAMYFCASQDQETQYFGPGTRLLVL.

This clonotype was counted only a few times. This chain joins TRBV20-1 and TRBJ1-6, with 9 nucleotides matching TRBD1. V dropped 6 bases and J dropped 7; count of bases not matched to a gene: 10. The CDR3 runs 15 residues. Germline CDR1 is DFQATT and CDR2 is SNEGSKA (reference sequence). CDR3 nucleotides: TGCAGTGCCACCCCACTGGGACAGGGCAATTCACCCCTCCACTTT. As protein: CSATPLGQGNSPLHF.

The V and J genes are TRBV20-1 and TRBJ2-6; the D is unclear. V was cut by 2 bases and J by 4 bases, with 9 bases left in between. The CDR3 extends over 14 amino acids. CDR1 and CDR2 from the germline V gene are DFQATT and SNEGSKA (reference sequence). The CDR3 is CSARKGSGANVLTF. CDR3 nucleotides: TGCAGTGCTAGAAAGGGTTCCGGGGCCAACGTCCTGACTTTC.

The genes are TRBV6-5 and TRBJ1-2; D is ambiguous. Germline V CDR1 and CDR2: MNHEY, SVGAGI. V lost 0 bases to trimming and J lost 6 bases, with 14 bases between them. CDR3 length: 15 residues. The CDR3 DNA sequence: TGTGCCAGCAGTTACTCCAGGACGCCTAGGGATGGCTACACCTTC. It is translated as CASSYSRTPRDGYTF.

This clonotype has just a few counts. The V gene is TRBV28, the J gene TRBJ1-2; tentatively, D is TRBD1 (5 bases). Trimming stripped 3 bases from V and 0 bases from J, with 20 bases between. This CDR3 has 18 amino acids. CDR1 and CDR2 (germline): MDHEN, SYDVKM. CDR3 amino acids: CASSLSAAGGKANYGYTF. CDR3 nucleotide sequence: TGTGCCAGCAGTTTGTCGGCTGCCGGGGGGAAAGCTAACTATGGCTACACCTTC.

The chain joins TRBV20-1 to TRBJ2-3; 9 bases align to TRBD2. This CDR3 is 15 amino acids long. Germline V CDR1 and CDR2: DFQATT, SNEGSKA (reference sequence). Losses at the gene ends were 6 bases for V and 3 bases for J; bases not matched to a gene: 10. CDR3 sequence: CSAPRLAGTTDTQYF. The CDR3 coding sequence is TGCAGTGCCCCCCGGCTAGCGGGGACAACAGATACGCAGTATTTT.

The chain joins TRBV20-1 to TRBJ2-1, with 7 bases that match TRBD1. The CDR3 loop spans 20 amino acids. The V gene's germline CDR1 is DFQATT and CDR2 SNEGSKA (reference sequence). The trim removed 3 bases at V and 0 bases at J, leaving 20 bases unmatched. CDR3 in DNA: TGCAGTGCTAGCCGAAAAGCACCATCGGGACAGCAGAGCTCCTACAATGAGCAGTTCTTC. Its translation is CSASRKAPSGQQSSYNEQFF.

This clonotype was seen a few times. This rearrangement joins TRBV20-1 to TRBJ2-7; D may be TRBD1 (5 bases). The ends were cut back, 6 bases at V and 6 bases at J, with 15 bases in the middle. CDR3 length equals 12 residues. Germline CDR1 and CDR2: DFQATT and SNEGSKA (reference sequence). The DNA for the CDR3 is TGCAGTGCCCCAGGGATAGGGGCCGAGCAGTACTTC. As protein: CSAPGIGAEQYF.

This chain uses TRBV5-1 with TRBJ2-1, with TRBD1 matching over 10 bases. V shed 4 bases, J shed 7 bases, and the junction held 8 bases outside the gene matches. This CDR3 has 15 residues. Germline V gives CDR1 SGHRS, CDR2 YFSETQ. CDR3: CASSVEDRGENEQFF. CDR3 nucleotides: TGCGCCAGCAGCGTGGAGGACAGGGGGGAAAATGAGCAGTTCTTC.

V and J are TRBV30 and TRBJ2-1, with D tentatively TRBD2 (7 bases). CDR1 is GTSNPN, CDR2 SVGIG, per germline (reference sequence). The CDR3 spans 14 residues. The V gene lost 5 bases and the J gene lost 7 bases, with 18 bases spanning the gap. The CDR3 region is CAWGLGQGKNEQFF. CDR3 sequence (DNA): TGTGCCTGGGGACTAGGGCAGGGGAAGAATGAGCAGTTCTTC.